This T cell receptor (beta chain) came from a study of T cells in Graves' hyperthyroidism and ophthalmopathy. An absence of ophthalmopathy progression within 18 months meant stable Graves' hyperthyroidism. Patients aged 18 to 65 with hyperthyroidism were newly diagnosed, with duration under 2 months. Patients with uncontrolled infections, other autoimmune diseases, pregnancy or lactation were excluded. Study-level findings and limits: Most clonotypes expanded in the thyroid (above 0.001) were also present in blood.

Deletions cut 3 bases from V and 8 bases from J, with 7 bases between. This CDR3 is 11 amino acids long. Germline-derived CDR1 and CDR2 are MDHEN and SYDVKM. Amplification yielded TCR beta CDR3 regions, with RNA transcripts as the source. HTBI primers were the set used in a first-round RT-PCR of the TCR CDR3. MiXCR was run by TCRdb on the multiplex PCR reads, yielding one entry per CDR3 protein. The table includes about 360,000 distinct CDR3 sequences, around 13% detected once. This clonotype was picked up many times. The antigen remains undetermined. This clonotype was sampled from a woman aged 18-29 years with Graves' hyperthyroidism. V is TRBV28 and J is TRBJ1-1, with D unresolved. The sequencing input was blood. CDR3 amino acids: CASSFSGEAFF. CDR3 nucleotides: TGTGCCAGCAGTTTTTCAGGAGAAGCTTTCTTT.